The next 9 T cell receptor beta chains were all read from a single sample in a study of patients with pleural tuberculosis. TCRdb called the reads again in MiXCR, with one record for every CDR3 protein. The sample includes around 50,000 distinct CDR3 sequences, 7.3% of them seen just once. All receptors come from a human donor with pleural tuberculosis.

This clonotype was counted many times. This chain uses TRBV27 with TRBJ1-5, with a weak D call TRBD1 (6 bases). V was shortened by 4 bases and J by 3 bases, with 13 bases between the two germline ends. The length of the CDR3 is 15 residues. CDR1 and CDR2 from the germline V gene are MNHEY and SMNVEV (reference sequence). The CDR3 loop is CASSSEGVINQPQHF. The CDR3 region has the DNA TGTGCCAGCAGTTCTGAGGGGGTTATCAATCAGCCCCAGCATTTT.

This clonotype showed up just a few times. The genes are TRBV5-1 and TRBJ2-1; 9 nucleotides match TRBD2. V was pared by 0 bases and J by 5 bases, with 3 bases of the junction left unmatched. The germline V gene has CDR1 SGHRS and CDR2 YFSETQ. The CDR3 contains 15 residues. Here the CDR3 reads CASSLALAGHNEQFF. The CDR3 DNA follows: TGCGCCAGCAGCTTGGCTCTAGCGGGACACAATGAGCAGTTCTTC.

Ten or more counts support this clonotype. The V and J genes are TRBV28 and TRBJ2-1, with D unresolved. The CDR3 totals 13 residues. With 2 bases removed from V and 5 bases from J, the gap between germline ends came to 7 bases. CDR1 MDHEN and CDR2 SYDVKM come from the germline V gene. The CDR3 loop reads CASSLGYHNEQFF. DNA for the CDR3: TGTGCCAGCAGTTTAGGTTATCACAATGAGCAGTTCTTC.

This clonotype was counted ten times or more. The chain combines TRBV4-2 with TRBJ2-1; 10 bases are a match to TRBD2. Trimming removed 4 bases from V and 4 bases from J; junction bases left unmatched: 4. CDR1 is LGHNA and CDR2 is YNFKEQ in the germline V gene. The CDR3 runs 15 residues. The CDR3 here is CASSRLAGTYNEQFF. CDR3 coding DNA: TGTGCCAGCAGCCGACTAGCGGGCACATACAATGAGCAGTTCTTC.

This clonotype was seen ten or more times. The chain employs TRBV14 and TRBJ1-1, with D unresolved. Looked up from germline, CDR1 is SGHDN and CDR2 is FVKESK. The CDR3 length is 14 residues. Trimming cost V 1 base and J 0 bases, with 6 bases left between them. CDR3 DNA sequence: TGTGCCAGCAGCCAAGTCAGCTTGAACACTGAAGCTTTCTTT. This encodes CASSQVSLNTEAFF.

The sample holds many counts of this clonotype. A read error may explain this, as a much larger clone is one base away. The V and J genes are TRBV11-2 and TRBJ1-1, with D tentatively TRBD1 (5 bases). Germline-derived CDR1 and CDR2 are SGHAT and FQNNGV. The CDR3 is made up of 15 amino acids. The CDR3 DNA follows: TGTGCCAGCAGCTTAGTTTTGACAGCGAACACTGAAGCTTCCTTT. Its protein is CASSLVLTANTEASF.

This clonotype has more than one count but fewer than ten. The V and J genes are TRBV11-2 and TRBJ2-7; D is possibly TRBD1 (6 bases). Germline CDR1 is SGHAT and CDR2 is FQNNGV. V shed 1 base and J shed 6 bases, with 13 bases lying between them. The CDR3 spans 14 residues. For the CDR3, the DNA is TGTGCCAGCAGCTTAGGTCAGGGGTGGGCCGAGCAGTACGTC. Its translation: CASSLGQGWAEQYV.

In this sample, this clonotype turned up many times. This chain links TRBV28 with TRBJ2-1, with D unclear. The CDR3 extends over 13 amino acids. Germline V gene lookup returns CDR1 MDHEN and CDR2 SYDVKM. Trimming cost V 3 bases and J 6 bases, with 9 bases left between them. The CDR3: CASSFVFSNEQFF. As DNA, the CDR3 is TGTGCCAGCAGTTTCGTCTTTTCCAATGAGCAGTTCTTC.

There are a few counts of this clonotype. Just one base apart from a much larger clone, this may be a read error. The chain carries TRBV10-3 and TRBJ1-1; D is possibly TRBD1 (5 bases). This CDR3 region has 14 residues. Trimming removed 6 bases from V and 0 bases from J, with 11 bases in between. In germline, CDR1 is ENHRY, CDR2 SYGVKD. The CDR3 protein is CAIRWGSMNTEAFF. CDR3 DNA sequence: TGTGCCATCAGATGGGGCAGCATGAACACTGAAGCTTTCTTT.